One sample yielded the 4 T cell receptor beta chains listed below, sequenced in a study of blood T cell repertoires in COVID-19. Method: immunoSEQ multiplex PCR; TCRdb's copy keeps in-frame clones and lacks some. The table records about 310,000 clones, under 90% of them present only once. Input material: PBMCs or T cells enriched from blood (not recorded which). These receptors came from a woman aged 25 to 45 who had recovered from COVID-19.

The count of this clone is one. V usage is TRBV9 and J usage is TRBJ2-1; 9 bases fit TRBD2. The V and J ends lost 1 base and 10 bases, in that order; junction bases with no gene match: 18. Germline V gene data show CDR1 as SGDLS and CDR2 as YYNGEE. There are 18 residues in the CDR3. Written as DNA, the CDR3 is TGTGCCAGCAGCGTATTTTGGGGGGGAGCGGGAGGATCCAGGGAGCAGTTCTTC. Protein sequence: CASSVFWGGAGGSREQFF.

J is TRBJ2-7 and V is TRBV5-5; D ambiguous. This CDR3 has 15 amino acids. V was pared by 2 bases and J by 5 bases, with 17 bases between. The V gene's germline CDR1 is SGHKS and CDR2 YYEKEE (reference sequence). The CDR3 nucleotides are TGTGCCAGCAGCTTCATCTTTAACACCGAGGACGAGCAGTACTTC. Encoded protein: CASSFIFNTEDEQYF. Full variable domain (rest looked up from reference TRBV5-5 and TRBJ2-7): DAGVTQSPTHLIKTRGQQVTLRCSPISGHKSVSWYQQVLGQGPQFIFQYYEKEERGRGNFPDRFSARQFPNYSSELNVNALLLGDSALYLCASSFIFNTEDEQYFGPGTRLTVT.

This chain connects TRBV6-5 to TRBJ1-5; D gene unclear. Germline CDR1 reads MNHEY; CDR2 reads SVGAGI. V was shortened by 0 bases and J by 3 bases, with 9 bases between the two germline ends. The length of the CDR3 is 15 residues. The chain's CDR3 is CASSYSVGYNQPQHF. The DNA for the CDR3 is TGTGCCAGCAGTTACTCTGTCGGGTACAATCAGCCCCAGCATTTT.

J is TRBJ1-5 and V is TRBV12-5; TRBD1 agrees at 10 bases. With 5 bases clipped from V and 0 bases from J, the junction kept 10 bases outside the gene matches. Per the germline V gene, CDR1 is LGHNT and CDR2 is FRNRAP. CDR3 size: 18 residues. This chain's CDR3 is CASGPGTGAIHSNQPQHF. The CDR3, as DNA: TGTGCTAGTGGTCCGGGGACAGGGGCCATTCATAGCAATCAGCCCCAGCATTTT.